This T cell receptor beta chain was profiled in a study of cytomegalovirus exposure and HLA in healthy donors. Concerning this clone itself: Its cognate antigen is unknown.

Generated by immunoSEQ multiplex PCR, the TCRdb table keeps only in-frame clones and is missing some. Of about 170,000 clones in the sample, around nine tenths were seen once. Trimming left V 4 bases short and J 8 bases short, with 12 bases between. There are 12 residues in the CDR3. The germline V gene has CDR1 SGHNT and CDR2 YYREEE (reference sequence). Notes on the study in general: The classifier reportedly diagnosed cytomegalovirus status with high specificity and sensitivity.

This sequence was found in a woman aged 25-40 years in good health and CMV-seronegative. The rearrangement links TRBV5-4 to TRBJ1-1; no clear D gene. Material for sequencing was PBMCs. CDR3 DNA sequence: TGTGCCAGCAGCCTGGCGGCCGGGGAAGCTTTCTTT. It translates to CASSLAAGEAFF.